This T cell receptor (beta chain) was found in a study of control samples from healthy donors and cancer patients. Germline V CDR1 and CDR2: LGHNT, FRNRAP. CDR3 length: 12 amino acids. The V gene lost 6 bases and the J gene lost 0 bases, with 5 bases spanning the gap. Profiling relied on immunoSEQ multiplex PCR, and the TCRdb table lists in-frame clones only, not all of them. The profile covers more than 100,000 clones, with roughly 90% appearing a single time and just over 8.5% taken by the ten largest. The material sequenced was blood. The source of this sequence is a young man in good health. V usage is TRBV12-5 and J usage is TRBJ2-5; D uncertain. The CDR3 bases are TGTGCTAGTGGCCGATACCAAGAGACCCAGTACTTC. This translates into CASGRYQETQYF. The complete variable domain, with remaining parts taken from reference TRBV12-5 and TRBJ2-5, reads DARVTQTPRHKVTEMGQEVTMRCQPILGHNTVFWYRQTMMQGLELLAYFRNRAPLDDSGMPKDRFSAEMPDATLATLKIQPSEPRDSAVYFCASGRYQETQYFGPGTRLLVL.